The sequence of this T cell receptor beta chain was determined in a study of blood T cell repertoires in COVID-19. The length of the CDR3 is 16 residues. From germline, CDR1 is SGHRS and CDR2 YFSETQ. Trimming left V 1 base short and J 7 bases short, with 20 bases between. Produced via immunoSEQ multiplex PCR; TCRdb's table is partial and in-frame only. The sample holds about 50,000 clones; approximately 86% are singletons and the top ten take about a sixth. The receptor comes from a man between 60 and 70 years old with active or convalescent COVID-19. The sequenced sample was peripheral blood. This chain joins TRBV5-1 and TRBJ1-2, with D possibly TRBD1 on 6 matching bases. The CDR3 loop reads CASSLRLLDQGGGYTF. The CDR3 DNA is TGCGCCAGCAGCTTGAGGTTACTTGATCAAGGGGGTGGCTACACCTTC.